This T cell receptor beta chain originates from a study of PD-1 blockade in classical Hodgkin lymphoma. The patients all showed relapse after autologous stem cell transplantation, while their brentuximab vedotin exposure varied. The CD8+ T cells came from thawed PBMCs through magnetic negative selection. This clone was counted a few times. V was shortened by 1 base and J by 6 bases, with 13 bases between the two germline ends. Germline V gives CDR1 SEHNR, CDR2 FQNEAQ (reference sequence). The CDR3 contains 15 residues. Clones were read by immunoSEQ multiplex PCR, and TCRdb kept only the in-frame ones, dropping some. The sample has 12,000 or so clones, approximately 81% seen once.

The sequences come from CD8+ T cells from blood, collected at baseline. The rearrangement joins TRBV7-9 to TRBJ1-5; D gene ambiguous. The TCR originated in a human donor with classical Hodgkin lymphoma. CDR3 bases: TGTGCCAGCAGCTTAGGACCCGGGGTGGGTCAGCCCCAGCATTTT. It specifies CASSLGPGVGQPQHF.